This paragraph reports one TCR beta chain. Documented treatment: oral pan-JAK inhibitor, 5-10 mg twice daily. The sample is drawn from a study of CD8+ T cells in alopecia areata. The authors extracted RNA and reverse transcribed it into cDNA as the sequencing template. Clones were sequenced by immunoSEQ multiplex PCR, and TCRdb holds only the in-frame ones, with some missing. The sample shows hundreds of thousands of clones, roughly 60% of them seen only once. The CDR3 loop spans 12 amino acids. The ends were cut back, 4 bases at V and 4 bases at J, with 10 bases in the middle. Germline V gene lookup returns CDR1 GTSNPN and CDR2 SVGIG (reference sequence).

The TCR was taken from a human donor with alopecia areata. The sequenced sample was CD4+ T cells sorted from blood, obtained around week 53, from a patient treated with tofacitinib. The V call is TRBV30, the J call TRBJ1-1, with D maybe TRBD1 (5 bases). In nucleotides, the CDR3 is TGTGCCTGGAATCGACAGAGCACTGAAGCTTTCTTT. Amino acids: CAWNRQSTEAFF.